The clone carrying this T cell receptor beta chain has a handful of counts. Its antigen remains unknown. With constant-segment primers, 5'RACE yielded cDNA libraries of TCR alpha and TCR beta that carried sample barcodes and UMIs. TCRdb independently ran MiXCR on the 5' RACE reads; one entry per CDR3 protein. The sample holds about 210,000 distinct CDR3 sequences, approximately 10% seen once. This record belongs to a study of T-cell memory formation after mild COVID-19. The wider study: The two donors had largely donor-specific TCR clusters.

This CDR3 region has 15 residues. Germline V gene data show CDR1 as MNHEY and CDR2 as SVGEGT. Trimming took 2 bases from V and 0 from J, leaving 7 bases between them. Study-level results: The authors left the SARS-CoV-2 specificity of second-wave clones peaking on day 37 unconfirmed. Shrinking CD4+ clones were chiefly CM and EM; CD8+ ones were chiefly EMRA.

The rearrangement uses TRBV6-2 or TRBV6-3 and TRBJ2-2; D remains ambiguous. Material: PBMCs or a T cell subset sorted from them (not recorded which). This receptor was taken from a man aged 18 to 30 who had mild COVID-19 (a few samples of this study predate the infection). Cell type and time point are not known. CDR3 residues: CASSYRAANTGELFF. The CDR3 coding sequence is TGTGCCAGCAGTTACAGGGCCGCGAACACCGGGGAGCTGTTTTTT.